This paragraph covers one TCR beta chain sequence. Its antigen is still unknown. These data originate in a study of cytomegalovirus exposure and HLA in healthy donors. Sequencing used immunoSEQ multiplex PCR; TCRdb keeps in-frame clones, though not all of them. The sample has roughly 330,000 clones, about 90% seen once. The length of the CDR3 is 15 residues. Germline CDR1 and CDR2: SGHRS and YFSETQ. The trim removed 4 bases at V and 6 bases at J, leaving 8 bases unmatched. The validation cohort, a group of over a hundred subjects, included the donors and was separate from the approximately 670-subject first cohort. General study findings and limits: Rarity held for most TCR sequences, but there were some public TCRs that occurred in many donors. Reportedly, cytomegalovirus status was diagnosed with high sensitivity and specificity. The listing of 160 or so TCR beta chains classed them as cytomegalovirus-associated.

What was sequenced was PBMCs. The sequence was collected from a woman in her 30s in good health and CMV-seropositive. This sequence joins TRBV5-1 and TRBJ1-5; TRBD1 matches 9 bases. The DNA of the CDR3 is TGCGCCAGCAGCCCGGACAGGGGAAGAGGTCAGCCCCAGCATTTT. Amino acids: CASSPDRGRGQPQHF. Drawing the rest from reference TRBV5-1 and TRBJ1-5, the complete variable domain is KAGVTQTPRYLIKTRGQQVTLSCSPISGHRSVSWYQQTPGQGLQFLFEYFSETQRNKGNFPGRFSGRQFSNSRSEMNVSTLELGDSALYLCASSPDRGRGQPQHFGDGTRLSIL.